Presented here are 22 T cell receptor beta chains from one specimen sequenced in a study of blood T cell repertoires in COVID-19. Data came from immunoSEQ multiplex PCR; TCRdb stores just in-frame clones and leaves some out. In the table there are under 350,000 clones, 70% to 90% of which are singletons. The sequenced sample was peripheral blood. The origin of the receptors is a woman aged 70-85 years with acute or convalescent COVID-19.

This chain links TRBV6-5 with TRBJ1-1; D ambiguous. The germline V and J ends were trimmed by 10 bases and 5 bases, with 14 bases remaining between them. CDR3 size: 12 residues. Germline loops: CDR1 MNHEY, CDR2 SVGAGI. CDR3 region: CATRSAGTEAFF. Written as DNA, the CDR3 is TGTGCCACCCGGTCCGCGGGGACTGAAGCTTTCTTT.

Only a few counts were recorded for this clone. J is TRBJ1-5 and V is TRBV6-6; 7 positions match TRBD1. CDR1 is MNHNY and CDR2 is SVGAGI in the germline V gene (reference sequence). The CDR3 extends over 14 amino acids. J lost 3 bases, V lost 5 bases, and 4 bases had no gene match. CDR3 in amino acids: CASSADRFNQPQHF. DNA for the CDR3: TGTGCCAGCAGTGCGGACAGGTTCAATCAGCCCCAGCATTTT.

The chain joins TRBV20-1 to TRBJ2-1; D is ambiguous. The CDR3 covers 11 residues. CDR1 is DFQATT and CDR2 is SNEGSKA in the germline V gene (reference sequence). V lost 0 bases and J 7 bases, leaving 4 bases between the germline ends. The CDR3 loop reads CSARDRNEQFF. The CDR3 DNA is TGCAGTGCTAGAGACCGGAATGAGCAGTTCTTC.

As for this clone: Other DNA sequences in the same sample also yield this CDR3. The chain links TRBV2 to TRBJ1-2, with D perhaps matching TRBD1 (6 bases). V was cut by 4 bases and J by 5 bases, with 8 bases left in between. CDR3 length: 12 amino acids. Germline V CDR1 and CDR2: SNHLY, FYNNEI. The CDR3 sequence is CASSGTAYGYTF. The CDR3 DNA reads TGTGCCAGCAGTGGGACAGCTTATGGCTACACCTTC.

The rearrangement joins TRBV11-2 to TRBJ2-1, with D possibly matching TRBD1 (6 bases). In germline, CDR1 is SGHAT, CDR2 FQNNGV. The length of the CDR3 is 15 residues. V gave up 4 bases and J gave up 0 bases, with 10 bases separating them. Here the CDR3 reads CASSSTGSSYNEQFF. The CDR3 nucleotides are TGTGCCAGCAGCTCCACAGGGAGCTCCTACAATGAGCAGTTCTTC.

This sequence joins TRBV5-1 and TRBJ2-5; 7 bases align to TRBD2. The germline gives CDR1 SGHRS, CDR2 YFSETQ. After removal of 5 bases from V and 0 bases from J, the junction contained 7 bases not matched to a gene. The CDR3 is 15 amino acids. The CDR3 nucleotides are TGCGCCAGCAGGATTGGCAGCGGGAACCAAGAGACCCAGTACTTC. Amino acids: CASRIGSGNQETQYF.

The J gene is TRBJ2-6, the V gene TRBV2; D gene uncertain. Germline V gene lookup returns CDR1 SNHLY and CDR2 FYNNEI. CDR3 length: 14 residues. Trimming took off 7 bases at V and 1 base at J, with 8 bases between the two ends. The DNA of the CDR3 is TGTGCCAGCATCTTAATGTCTGGGGCCAACGTCCTGACTTTC. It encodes CASILMSGANVLTF.

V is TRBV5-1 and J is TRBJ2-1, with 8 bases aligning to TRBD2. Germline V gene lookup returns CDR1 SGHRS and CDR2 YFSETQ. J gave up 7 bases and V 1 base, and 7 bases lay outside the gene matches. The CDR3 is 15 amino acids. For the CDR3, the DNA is TGCGCCAGCAGCTTGAGGAGCGGGGGTTCAAATGAGCAGTTCTTC. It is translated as CASSLRSGGSNEQFF.

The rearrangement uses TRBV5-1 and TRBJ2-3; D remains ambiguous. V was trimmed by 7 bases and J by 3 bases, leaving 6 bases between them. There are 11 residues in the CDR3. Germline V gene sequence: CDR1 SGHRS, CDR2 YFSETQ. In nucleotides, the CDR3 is TGCGCCAGCTTTGAGACAGATACGCAGTATTTT. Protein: CASFETDTQYF.

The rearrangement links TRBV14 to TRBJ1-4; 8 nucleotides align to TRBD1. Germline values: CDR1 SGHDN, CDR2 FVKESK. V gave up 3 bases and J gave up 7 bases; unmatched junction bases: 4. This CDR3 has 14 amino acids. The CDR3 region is CASSQRTGREKLFF. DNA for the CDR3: TGTGCCAGCAGCCAGAGGACAGGGCGTGAAAAACTGTTTTTT.

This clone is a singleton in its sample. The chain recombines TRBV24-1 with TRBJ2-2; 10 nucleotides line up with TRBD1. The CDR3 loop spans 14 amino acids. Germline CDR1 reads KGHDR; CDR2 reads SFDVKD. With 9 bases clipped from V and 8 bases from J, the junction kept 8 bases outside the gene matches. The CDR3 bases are TGTGCCACCGAGGGACAGGGGTGGATAGGGGAGCTGTTTTTT. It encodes CATEGQGWIGELFF.

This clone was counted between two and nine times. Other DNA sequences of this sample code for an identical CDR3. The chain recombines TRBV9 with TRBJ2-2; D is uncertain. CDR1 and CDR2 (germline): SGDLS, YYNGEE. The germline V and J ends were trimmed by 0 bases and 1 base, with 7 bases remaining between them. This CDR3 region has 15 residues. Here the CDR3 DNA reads TGTGCCAGCAGCGTAGGATCAGGGAACACCGGGGAGCTGTTTTTT. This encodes CASSVGSGNTGELFF.

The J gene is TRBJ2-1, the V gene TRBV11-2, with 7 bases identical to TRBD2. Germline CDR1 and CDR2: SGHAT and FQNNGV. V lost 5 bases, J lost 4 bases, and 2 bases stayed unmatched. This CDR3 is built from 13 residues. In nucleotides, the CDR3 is TGTGCCAGCAGCCCAGCGGGGTACAATGAGCAGTTCTTC. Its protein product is CASSPAGYNEQFF.

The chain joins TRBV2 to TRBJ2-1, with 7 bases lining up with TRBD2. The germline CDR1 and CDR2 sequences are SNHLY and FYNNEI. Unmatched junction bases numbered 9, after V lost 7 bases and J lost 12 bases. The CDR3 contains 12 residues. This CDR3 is CASISNGGGQFF. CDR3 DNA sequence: TGTGCCAGCATATCAAATGGCGGGGGGCAGTTCTTC.

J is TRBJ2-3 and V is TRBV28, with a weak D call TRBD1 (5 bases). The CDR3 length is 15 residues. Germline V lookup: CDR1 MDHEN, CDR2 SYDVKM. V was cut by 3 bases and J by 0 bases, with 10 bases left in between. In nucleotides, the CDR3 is TGTGCCAGCAGTTTGCAGGGTATAAGCACAGATACGCAGTATTTT. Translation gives CASSLQGISTDTQYF.

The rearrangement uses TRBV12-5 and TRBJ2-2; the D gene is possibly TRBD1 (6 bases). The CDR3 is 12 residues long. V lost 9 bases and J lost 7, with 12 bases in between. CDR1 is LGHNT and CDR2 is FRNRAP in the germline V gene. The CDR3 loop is CASRQVLGELFF. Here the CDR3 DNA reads TGTGCTAGCCGACAGGTACTCGGGGAGCTGTTTTTT.

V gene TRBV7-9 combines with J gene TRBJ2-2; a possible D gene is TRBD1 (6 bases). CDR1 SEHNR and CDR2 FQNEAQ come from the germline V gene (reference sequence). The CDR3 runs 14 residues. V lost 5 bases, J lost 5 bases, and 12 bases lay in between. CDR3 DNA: TGTGCCAGCAGCCTTTTAGGGGGAACCGGGGAGCTGTTTTTT. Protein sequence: CASSLLGGTGELFF.

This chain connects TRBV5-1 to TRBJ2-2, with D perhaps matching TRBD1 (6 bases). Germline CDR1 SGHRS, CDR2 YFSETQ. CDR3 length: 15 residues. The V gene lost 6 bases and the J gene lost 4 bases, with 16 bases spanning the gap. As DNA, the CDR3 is TGCGCCAGCAAGCCCAGGGGTGAAAGCACCGGGGAGCTGTTTTTT. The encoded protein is CASKPRGESTGELFF.

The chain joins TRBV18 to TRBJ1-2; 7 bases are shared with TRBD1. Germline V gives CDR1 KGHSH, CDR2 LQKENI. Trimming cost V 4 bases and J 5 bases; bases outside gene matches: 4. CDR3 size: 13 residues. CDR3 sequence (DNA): TGTGCCAGCTCACAGGGGGGACAGTATGGCTACACCTTC. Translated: CASSQGGQYGYTF.

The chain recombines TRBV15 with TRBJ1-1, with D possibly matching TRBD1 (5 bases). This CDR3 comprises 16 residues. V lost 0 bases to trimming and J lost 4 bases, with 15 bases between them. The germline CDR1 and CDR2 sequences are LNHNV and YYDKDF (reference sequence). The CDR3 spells CATSRDSWGVGTEAFF. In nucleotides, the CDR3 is TGTGCCACCAGCAGAGATTCTTGGGGGGTAGGCACTGAAGCTTTCTTT.

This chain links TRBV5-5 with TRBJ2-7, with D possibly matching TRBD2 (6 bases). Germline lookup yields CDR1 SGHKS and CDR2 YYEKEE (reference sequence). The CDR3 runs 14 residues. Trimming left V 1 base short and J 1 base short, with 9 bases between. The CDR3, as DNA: TGTGCCAGCAGCTTGAGGCGGGATTCCTACGAGCAGTACTTC. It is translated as CASSLRRDSYEQYF.

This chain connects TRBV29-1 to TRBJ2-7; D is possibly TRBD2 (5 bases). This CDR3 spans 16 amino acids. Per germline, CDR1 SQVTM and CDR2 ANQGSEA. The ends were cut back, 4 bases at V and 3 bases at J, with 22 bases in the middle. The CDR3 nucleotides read TGCAGCGTTGGCCGGTCGTCCGGGGTTTTAATCTACGAGCAGTACTTC. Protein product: CSVGRSSGVLIYEQYF.